The next 27 T cell receptor beta chains were all read from a single sample in a study of Graves' ophthalmopathy and Graves' hyperthyroidism. TCR beta CDR3 regions were amplified from RNA transcripts. An initial RT-PCR round employing HTBI primers preceded a second-round multiplex PCR. TCRdb called the multiplex PCR reads again in MiXCR, with one record for every CDR3 protein. This table has about 640,000 distinct CDR3 sequences, over 40% appearing once. The sample comprised peripheral blood. The receptors were sampled from an adult man with Graves' ophthalmopathy.

CDR3 nucleotide sequence: TGCAGTGTTCCGGGACCCCCGGGGGAAGCTTTCTTT. It specifies CSVPGPPGEAFF. The J gene is TRBJ1-1, the V gene TRBV29-1, with TRBD1 as a possible D gene (5 bases). The germline V gene has CDR1 SQVTM and CDR2 ANQGSEA. The CDR3 totals 12 residues.

In regard to this clonotype: This could be a read error, since a much larger clone is one nucleotide away. The chain combines TRBV11-3 with TRBJ1-2; perhaps TRBD1 as D (5 bases). CDR1 is SGHNT, CDR2 YENEEA, per germline. The CDR3 consists of 16 residues. Here the CDR3 DNA reads TGTGCCGGCAGCTTTAATTCAAGACAGTCAATCTATGGCTACACCTTC. It encodes CAGSFNSRQSIYGYTF.

In this sample, this clonotype turned up many times. The V call is TRBV9, the J call TRBJ1-4; D call uncertain. The CDR3 spans 12 residues. V was pared by 3 bases and J by 4 bases, with 4 bases between. Germline CDR1 reads SGDLS; CDR2 reads YYNGEE. The CDR3 reads CASSAGNEKLFF. The CDR3 coding sequence is TGTGCCAGCAGCGCGGGTAATGAAAAACTGTTTTTT. Combining the CDR3 with reference TRBV9 and TRBJ1-4 gives the whole variable domain DSGVTQTPKHLITATGQRVTLRCSPRSGDLSVYWYQQSLDQGLQFLIQYYNGEERAKGNILERFSAQQFPDLHSELNLSSLELGDSALYFCASSAGNEKLFFGSGTQLSVL.

This clonotype has ten or more counts. The chain has TRBV10-3 and TRBJ1-1, with 10 bases that match TRBD1. The V segment lost 3 bases and the J segment 3 bases; nucleotides outside the gene matches: 4. CDR1 is ENHRY, CDR2 SYGVKD, per germline. The CDR3 is made up of 15 amino acids. CDR3 region: CAISDGQGVDTEAFF. The CDR3 bases are TGTGCCATCAGTGACGGACAGGGGGTTGACACTGAAGCTTTCTTT.

V and J are TRBV10-3 and TRBJ2-5; TRBD1 aligns across 9 bases. The J segment lost 5 bases and the V segment lost 6 bases, leaving 7 bases of the junction unmatched. There are 14 residues in the CDR3. The germline CDR1 and CDR2 sequences are ENHRY and SYGVKD. The CDR3 nucleotides are TGTGCCATCAGCAGCGGGACAGGGCAGGAGACCCAGTACTTC. Translating gives CAISSGTGQETQYF.

Points on this clonotype: This may be a read error: a much more frequent sequence differs by one nucleotide. This rearrangement joins TRBV5-1 to TRBJ1-4; no clear D gene. Germline CDR1 reads SGHRS; CDR2 reads YFSETQ. The CDR3 contains 14 residues. The V gene lost 0 bases and the J gene lost 10 bases, with 13 bases spanning the gap. CDR3 sequence reads: CASSLGGKGGKLFF. DNA of the CDR3: TGCGCCAGCAGCTTGGGAGGGAAAGGAGGAAAACTGTTTTTT.

This clonotype showed up many times. The chain carries TRBV7-8 and TRBJ1-5; D unresolved. The germline V gene has CDR1 SGHVS and CDR2 FQNEAQ. The CDR3 has 13 residues. Trimming cost V 1 base and J 7 bases, with 8 bases left between them. CDR3 coding DNA: TGTGCCAGCAGCTTAGGCTCTTCCCAGCCCCAGCATTTT. It specifies CASSLGSSQPQHF.

This sequence joins TRBV12-3 or TRBV12-4 and TRBJ1-5, with D unclear. V gave up 8 bases and J gave up 0 bases, with 14 bases separating them. The CDR3 extends over 15 amino acids. This chain's CDR3 is CASSPQSNSNQPQHF. In DNA, the CDR3 is TGTGCCAGCTCACCTCAGTCAAATAGCAATCAGCCCCAGCATTTT.

This clonotype was detected many times. The chain couples TRBV9 to TRBJ1-5, with D perhaps TRBD1 (5 bases). CDR3 length: 15 amino acids. CDR1 and CDR2 from the germline V gene are SGDLS and YYNGEE. V was pared by 3 bases and J by 4 bases, with 14 bases between. The CDR3, as DNA: TGTGCCAGCAGCGCGCCCGGGACTGGAAATCAGCCCCAGCATTTT. This sequence encodes CASSAPGTGNQPQHF.

A few counts support this clonotype. The chain has TRBV12-5 and TRBJ1-6; unclear D gene. This CDR3 has 17 residues. Germline-derived CDR1 and CDR2 are LGHNT and FRNRAP. The V end was cut by 1 base, the J end by 8 bases, with 18 bases between. The CDR3 DNA sequence: TGTGCTAGTGGTTTGGAAAACGGGCCCTCCATCGATTCACCCCTCCACTTT. The encoded protein is CASGLENGPSIDSPLHF. The whole variable domain, remainder taken from reference TRBV12-5 and TRBJ1-6, is DARVTQTPRHKVTEMGQEVTMRCQPILGHNTVFWYRQTMMQGLELLAYFRNRAPLDDSGMPKDRFSAEMPDATLATLKIQPSEPRDSAVYFCASGLENGPSIDSPLHFGNGTRLTVT.

The rearrangement links TRBV5-1 to TRBJ1-2; tentative D call: TRBD1 (5 bases). The V end was cut by 4 bases, the J end by 3 bases, with 19 bases between. Germline loops: CDR1 SGHRS, CDR2 YFSETQ. The CDR3 spans 16 residues. As DNA, the CDR3 is TGCGCCAGCAGCCACAACCCGGGGGACGGGGACTATGGCTACACCTTC. It yields the protein CASSHNPGDGDYGYTF. Drawing the rest from reference TRBV5-1 and TRBJ1-2, the complete variable domain is KAGVTQTPRYLIKTRGQQVTLSCSPISGHRSVSWYQQTPGQGLQFLFEYFSETQRNKGNFPGRFSGRQFSNSRSEMNVSTLELGDSALYLCASSHNPGDGDYGYTFGSGTRLTVV.

This clonotype is a singleton in its sample. The CDR3 bases are TGTGCCAGTAGCGCACAGGGGGCGGGCAACACCGGGGAGCTGTTTTTT. Translated, it gives CASSAQGAGNTGELFF. J is TRBJ2-2 and V is TRBV19, with TRBD1 matching 9 bases. Germline V gene data show CDR1 as LNHDA and CDR2 as SQIVND (reference sequence). The V gene end was trimmed by 6 bases and the J gene end by 2 bases; junction bases not matched to a gene: 7. The CDR3 is 16 residues long.

This clonotype was seen many times. The chain is built from TRBV19 and TRBJ1-1, with D uncertain. Trimming left V 5 bases short and J 4 bases short, with 14 bases between. The CDR3 runs 14 residues. CDR1 and CDR2 (germline): LNHDA, SQIVND (reference sequence). Written as DNA, the CDR3 is TGTGCCAGTAGTTTTCAGGACCGTGGCACTGAAGCTTTCTTT. This translates into CASSFQDRGTEAFF.

This clonotype was observed at least ten times. The chain employs TRBV20-1 and TRBJ2-6; unclear D gene. Germline values: CDR1 DFQATT, CDR2 SNEGSKA (reference sequence). This CDR3 is built from 14 residues. Trimming stripped 6 bases from V and 0 bases from J, with 9 bases between. The chain's CDR3 is CSAPPASGANVLTF. The CDR3 DNA reads as TGCAGTGCCCCGCCCGCCTCTGGGGCCAACGTCCTGACTTTC.

There are many counts of this clonotype. The chain has TRBV5-1 and TRBJ2-7; perhaps TRBD1 as D (6 bases). This CDR3 spans 15 amino acids. Between the trimmed V and J ends, which lost 5 bases and 0 bases, there was a span of 15 bases. CDR1 and CDR2 from the germline V gene are SGHRS and YFSETQ. The CDR3 DNA follows: TGCGCCAGCAGACGCCGGGACATCCCCTCCTACGAGCAGTACTTC. Translated: CASRRRDIPSYEQYF.

This sequence joins TRBV7-9 and TRBJ2-7; D unclear. Deletions cut 5 bases from V and 5 bases from J, with 22 bases between. Looked up from germline, CDR1 is SEHNR and CDR2 is FQNEAQ (reference sequence). The CDR3 sequence is 16 residues long. The CDR3 coding sequence is TGTGCCAGCAGCCAAGGTCTGATGGGCCGAAGCGACGAGCAGTACTTC. It encodes CASSQGLMGRSDEQYF.

The chain has TRBV25-1 and TRBJ2-3; TRBD1 matches at 7 bases. CDR1 MGHDK and CDR2 SYGVNS come from the germline V gene. V trimming: 8 bases; J trimming: 4 bases; junction bases outside the gene matches: 6. CDR3 length: 13 amino acids. The CDR3 region is CASGRGGSDTQYF. The CDR3 bases are TGTGCCAGCGGTAGAGGGGGCTCAGATACGCAGTATTTT.

This sequence joins TRBV6-1 and TRBJ2-6; D is unresolved. The germline V gene encodes CDR1 MNHNS and CDR2 SASEGT. The V and J ends lost 2 bases and 0 bases respectively, with 11 bases between them. The length of the CDR3 is 17 residues. DNA for the CDR3: TGTGCCAGCAGTGAAACGACATTAAGCTCTGGGGCCAACGTCCTGACTTTC. Its protein product is CASSETTLSSGANVLTF.

This chain joins TRBV2 and TRBJ1-2; maybe TRBD1 (6 bases). The CDR3 length is 15 residues. Germline V gene lookup returns CDR1 SNHLY and CDR2 FYNNEI. With 1 base removed from V and 3 bases from J, the gap between germline ends came to 12 bases. The CDR3 region has the DNA TGTGCCAGCAGTGAAGGGCAGGGGCGATACTATGGCTACACCTTC. This encodes CASSEGQGRYYGYTF.

About this clonotype: This clone may be a read error of a much larger clone one base away. The chain recombines TRBV24-1 with TRBJ2-2, with a weak D call TRBD1 (6 bases). Germline CDR1 reads KGHDR; CDR2 reads SFDVKD. This CDR3 is built from 17 residues. The germline V and J ends were trimmed by 4 bases and 8 bases, with 22 bases remaining between them. The CDR3 loop is CATSDNTGTRRLGELFF. The CDR3 DNA reads TGTGCCACCAGTGACAATACCGGGACAAGGCGCTTAGGGGAGCTGTTTTTT.

This clonotype was recorded only once. This may be a read error, as it is one base from a much larger clone. The chain is built from TRBV6-5 and TRBJ2-7, with TRBD1 matching over 8 bases. Germline V gene lookup returns CDR1 MNHEY and CDR2 SVGAGI. The CDR3 sequence is 15 residues long. CDR3 nucleotide sequence: TGTGTCAGCAGTTACATTGGACAGGGAAACGGCGAGCAGTACTTC. It translates to CVSSYIGQGNGEQYF.

About this clonotype: An end of the junction does not agree with germline; a read error may underlie this. The V gene is TRBV2, the J gene TRBJ1-3, with D possibly matching TRBD1 (5 bases). The germline V gene encodes CDR1 SNHLY and CDR2 FYNNEI. The CDR3 contains 15 residues. CDR3 residues: CASSRGKSSVNTIYF. DNA of the CDR3: TGTGCCAGCAGTAGGGGCAAAAGCTCTGTAAACACCATATATTTT.

The chain is built from TRBV2 and TRBJ2-6; a weak D match, TRBD2 (6 bases). With 8 bases removed from V and 0 bases from J, the gap between germline ends came to 11 bases. Per the germline V gene, CDR1 is SNHLY and CDR2 is FYNNEI. This CDR3 comprises 15 residues. The CDR3 protein is CASGGGRSGANVLTF. In nucleotides, the CDR3 is TGTGCCAGCGGTGGAGGGCGCTCTGGGGCCAACGTCCTGACTTTC.

This clonotype was observed a handful of times. The genes are TRBV2 and TRBJ2-3; D is perhaps TRBD2 (5 bases). CDR3 length equals 10 residues. V gave up 7 bases and J gave up 7 bases, with 6 bases separating them. Germline V CDR1 and CDR2: SNHLY, FYNNEI. CDR3 sequence (DNA): TGTGCCAGCAACGGGAATACGCAGTATTTT. Translation gives CASNGNTQYF. The full variable domain, with the rest looked up from reference TRBV2 and TRBJ2-3, is EPEVTQTPSHQVTQMGQEVILRCVPISNHLYFYWYRQILGQKVEFLVSFYNNEISEKSEIFDDQFSVERPDGSNFTLKIRSTKLEDSAMYFCASNGNTQYFGPGTRLTVL.

The DNA of the CDR3 is TGCAGTGCTAGAACAGGGGGCAGTAGAAACACCATATATTTT. It yields the protein CSARTGGSRNTIYF. The chain has TRBV20-1 and TRBJ1-3; 9 nucleotides match TRBD1. The CDR3 is 14 amino acids. J lost 5 bases, V lost 2 bases, and 4 bases had no gene match. Germline CDR1 DFQATT, CDR2 SNEGSKA (reference sequence).

This chain connects TRBV7-9 to TRBJ2-2; D gene ambiguous. Germline V CDR1 and CDR2: SEHNR, FQNEAQ (reference sequence). This CDR3 contains 14 residues. Between the trimmed V and J ends, which lost 5 bases and 4 bases, there was a span of 11 bases. CDR3 residues: CASSRWGTTGELFF. DNA of the CDR3: TGTGCCAGCAGCCGGTGGGGAACCACCGGGGAGCTGTTTTTT.

This clonotype was detected once. This may come from a read error, since a much larger clone is one base off. J is TRBJ2-2 and V is TRBV15; possibly TRBD2 for D (5 bases). CDR1 is LNHNV, CDR2 YYDKDF, per germline (reference sequence). Trimming took 5 bases from V and 3 from J, leaving 13 bases between them. This CDR3 has 15 residues. The CDR3 nucleotides are TGTGCCACCAGCTGGAGGAAGAAGGACACCGGGGAGCTGTTTTTT. Translation: CATSWRKKDTGELFF.